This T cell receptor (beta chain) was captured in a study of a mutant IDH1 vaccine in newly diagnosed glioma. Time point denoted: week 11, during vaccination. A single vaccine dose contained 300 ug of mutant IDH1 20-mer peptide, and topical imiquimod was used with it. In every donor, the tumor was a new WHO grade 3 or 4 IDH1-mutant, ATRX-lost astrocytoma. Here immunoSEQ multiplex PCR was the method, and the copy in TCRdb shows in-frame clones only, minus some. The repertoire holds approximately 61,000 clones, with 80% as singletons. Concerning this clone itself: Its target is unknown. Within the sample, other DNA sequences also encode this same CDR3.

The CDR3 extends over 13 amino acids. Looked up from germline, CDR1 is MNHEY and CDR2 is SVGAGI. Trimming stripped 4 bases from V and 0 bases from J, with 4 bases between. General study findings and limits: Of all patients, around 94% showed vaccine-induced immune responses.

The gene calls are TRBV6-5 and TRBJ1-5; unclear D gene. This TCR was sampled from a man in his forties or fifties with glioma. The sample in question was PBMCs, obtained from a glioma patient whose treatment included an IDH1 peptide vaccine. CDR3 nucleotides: TGTGCCAGCAGTTTGAATAGCAATCAGCCCCAGCATTTT. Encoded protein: CASSLNSNQPQHF.